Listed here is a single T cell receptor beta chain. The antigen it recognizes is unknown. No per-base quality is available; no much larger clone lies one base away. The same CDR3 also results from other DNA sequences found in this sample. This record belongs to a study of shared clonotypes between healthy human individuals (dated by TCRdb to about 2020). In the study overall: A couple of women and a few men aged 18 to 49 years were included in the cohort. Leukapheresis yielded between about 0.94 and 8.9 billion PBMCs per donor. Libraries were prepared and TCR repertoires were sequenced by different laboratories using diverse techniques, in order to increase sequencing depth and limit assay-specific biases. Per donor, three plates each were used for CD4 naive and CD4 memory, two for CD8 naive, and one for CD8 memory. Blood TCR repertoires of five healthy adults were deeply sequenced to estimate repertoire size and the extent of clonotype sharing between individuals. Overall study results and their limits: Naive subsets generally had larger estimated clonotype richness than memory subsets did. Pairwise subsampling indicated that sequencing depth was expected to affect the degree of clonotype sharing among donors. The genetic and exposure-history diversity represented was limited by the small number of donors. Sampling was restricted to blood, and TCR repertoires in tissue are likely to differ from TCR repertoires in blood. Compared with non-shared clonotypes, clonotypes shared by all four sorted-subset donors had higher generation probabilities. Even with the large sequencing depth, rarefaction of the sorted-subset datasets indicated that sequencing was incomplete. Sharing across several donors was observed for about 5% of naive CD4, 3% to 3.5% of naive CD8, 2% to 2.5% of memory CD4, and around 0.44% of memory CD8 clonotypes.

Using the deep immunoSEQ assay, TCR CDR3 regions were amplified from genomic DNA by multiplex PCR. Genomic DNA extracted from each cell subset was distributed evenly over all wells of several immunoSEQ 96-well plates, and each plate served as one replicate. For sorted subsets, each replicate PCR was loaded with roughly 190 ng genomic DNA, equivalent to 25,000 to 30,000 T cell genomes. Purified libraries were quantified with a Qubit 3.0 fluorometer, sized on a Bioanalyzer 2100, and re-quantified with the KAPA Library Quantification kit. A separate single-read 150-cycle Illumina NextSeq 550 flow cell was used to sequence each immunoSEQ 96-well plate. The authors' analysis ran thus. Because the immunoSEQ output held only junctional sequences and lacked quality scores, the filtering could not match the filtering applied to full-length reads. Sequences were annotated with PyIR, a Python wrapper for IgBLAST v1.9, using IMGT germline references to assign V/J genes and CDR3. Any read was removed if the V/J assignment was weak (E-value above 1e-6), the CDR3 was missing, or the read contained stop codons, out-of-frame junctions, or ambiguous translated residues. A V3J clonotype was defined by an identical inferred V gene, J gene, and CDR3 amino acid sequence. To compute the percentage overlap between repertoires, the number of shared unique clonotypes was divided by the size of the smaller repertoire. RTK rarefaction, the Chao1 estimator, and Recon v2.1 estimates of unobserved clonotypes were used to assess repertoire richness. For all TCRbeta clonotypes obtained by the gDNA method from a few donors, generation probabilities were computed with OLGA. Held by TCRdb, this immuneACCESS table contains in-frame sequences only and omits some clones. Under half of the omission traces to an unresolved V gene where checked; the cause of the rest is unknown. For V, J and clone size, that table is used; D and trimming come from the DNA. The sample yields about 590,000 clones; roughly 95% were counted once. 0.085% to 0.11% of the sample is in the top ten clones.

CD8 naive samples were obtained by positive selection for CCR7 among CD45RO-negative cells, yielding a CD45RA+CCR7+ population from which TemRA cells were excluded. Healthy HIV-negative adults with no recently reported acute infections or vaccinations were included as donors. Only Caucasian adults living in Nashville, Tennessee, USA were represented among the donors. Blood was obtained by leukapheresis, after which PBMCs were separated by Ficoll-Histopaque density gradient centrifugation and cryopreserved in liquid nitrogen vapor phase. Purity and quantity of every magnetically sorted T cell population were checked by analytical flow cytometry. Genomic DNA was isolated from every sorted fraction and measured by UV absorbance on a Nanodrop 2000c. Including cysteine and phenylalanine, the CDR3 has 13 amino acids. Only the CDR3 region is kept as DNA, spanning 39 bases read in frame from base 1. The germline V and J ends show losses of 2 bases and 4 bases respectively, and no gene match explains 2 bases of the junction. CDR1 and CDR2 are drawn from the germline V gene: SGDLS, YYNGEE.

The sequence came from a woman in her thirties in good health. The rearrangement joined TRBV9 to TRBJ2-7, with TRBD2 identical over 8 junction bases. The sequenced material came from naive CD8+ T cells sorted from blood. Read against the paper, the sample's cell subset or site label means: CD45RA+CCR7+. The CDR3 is CASSVSGSYEQYF. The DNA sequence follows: TGTGCCAGCAGCGTGAGCGGGAGTTACGAGCAGTACTTC.